This T cell receptor (beta chain) was sequenced in a study of blood T cells in healthy people across ages. A second about 7 to 12 cycle PCR used barcoded and J-beta primers. TCRdb re-called the 5' RACE reads through MiXCR, storing one row per CDR3 protein. The sample holds approximately 1,000,000 distinct CDR3 sequences, 35% to 45% seen once. The clonotype comes from a man aged 18 to 30 in good health. The sample was blood.

CDR3 coding DNA: TGTGCCATCAGTGACTACAGGGGTTCCTACGAGCAGTACTTC. This codes for CAISDYRGSYEQYF. The gene calls are TRBV10-3 and TRBJ2-7; 7 positions match TRBD1. The germline gives CDR1 ENHRY, CDR2 SYGVKD. V lost 3 bases to trimming and J lost 1 base; unmatched junction nucleotides: 3. CDR3 length: 14 amino acids.